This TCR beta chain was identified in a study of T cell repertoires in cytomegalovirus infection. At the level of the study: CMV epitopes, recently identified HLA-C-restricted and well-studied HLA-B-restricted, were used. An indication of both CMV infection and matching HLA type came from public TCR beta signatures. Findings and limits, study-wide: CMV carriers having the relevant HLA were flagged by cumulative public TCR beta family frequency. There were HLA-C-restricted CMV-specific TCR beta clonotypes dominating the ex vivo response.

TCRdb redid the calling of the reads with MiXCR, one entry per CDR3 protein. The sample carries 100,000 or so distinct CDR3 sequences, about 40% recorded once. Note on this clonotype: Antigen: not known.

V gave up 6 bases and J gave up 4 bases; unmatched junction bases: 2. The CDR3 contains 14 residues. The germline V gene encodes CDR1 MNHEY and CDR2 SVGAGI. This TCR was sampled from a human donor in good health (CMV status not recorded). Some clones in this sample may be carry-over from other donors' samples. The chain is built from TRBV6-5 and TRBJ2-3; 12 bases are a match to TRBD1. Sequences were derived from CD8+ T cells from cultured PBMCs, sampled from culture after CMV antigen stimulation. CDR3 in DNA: TGTGCCAGCAGGGGGACAGGGGGCGCAGATACGCAGTATTTT. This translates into CASRGTGGADTQYF.